This TCR beta chain was documented in a study of blood T cell repertoires in COVID-19. Clones were read by immunoSEQ multiplex PCR, and TCRdb kept only the in-frame ones, dropping some. This sample has 75,000 to 85,000 clones, with 82% found just once. CDR1 MNHEY and CDR2 SMNVEV come from the germline V gene (reference sequence). The CDR3 runs 15 residues. With 8 bases removed from V and 3 bases from J, the gap between germline ends came to 14 bases. The chain employs TRBV27 and TRBJ2-6; D is perhaps TRBD2 (7 bases). The origin of this receptor is a human donor in a cohort sampled during active COVID-19. Source material: peripheral blood. The CDR3: CASSRGLYGANVLTF. The CDR3 bases are TGTGCCAGCTCGCGGGGGCTCTATGGGGCCAACGTCCTGACTTTC. Using reference TRBV27 and TRBJ2-6 for the parts outside the CDR3, the full variable domain is EAQVTQNPRYLITVTGKKLTVTCSQNMNHEYMSWYRQDPGLGLRQIYYSMNVEVTDKGDVPEGYKVSRKEKRNFPLILESPSPNQTSLYFCASSRGLYGANVLTFGAGSRLTVL.